This is a list of T cell receptor beta chains from one sample in a study of blood T cell repertoires in COVID-19. Libraries were prepared by immunoSEQ multiplex PCR; TCRdb keeps only in-frame clonotypes and omits some of them. The data show over 150,000 clones, with around 82% seen just once and 6.5% to 9.5% held by the top ten. The sample taken for sequencing was PBMCs or T cells enriched from blood (not recorded which). These receptors came from a man aged 35-49 years who had recovered from COVID-19. The CDR3 runs from the conserved cysteine through the conserved F or W. Fields, in order: J gene, V gene, clone size, D gene, CDR3 DNA, CDR3 protein. A D gene is named only where the DNA matches it firmly. The size of a clone is reported for some rows only, either as once, few or many, or as a class for expanded clones.

>TRBJ2-5|TRBV19|NA|NA
TGTGCCAGTAGTATAGTAACCGGACAGCTCCAAGAGACCCAGTACTTC
CASSIVTGQLQETQYF
>TRBJ1-2|TRBV4-2|NA|TRBD1
TGTGCCAGCAGCCAAGGAAACAGGGGGAATGGCTACACCTTC
CASSQGNRGNGYTF
>TRBJ1-6|TRBV27|NA|TRBD1
TGTGCCAGCAGTGGGGACAGGAGCTCCTATAATTCACCCCTCCACTTT
CASSGDRSSYNSPLHF
>TRBJ1-6|TRBV11-2|NA|NA
TGTGCCAGCAGCTCAGAAGGGGTATATAATTCACCCCTCCACTTT
CASSSEGVYNSPLHF
>TRBJ2-2|TRBV11-2|once|TRBD2
TGTGCCAGCAGTCAGTCGGCGGGGGGCCTAACCGGGGAGCTGTTTTTT
CASSQSAGGLTGELFF
>TRBJ1-5|TRBV19|NA|NA
TGTGCCAGTATCCAACAGGGTCACAATCAGCCCCAGCATTTT
CASIQQGHNQPQHF
>TRBJ1-1|TRBV27|NA|TRBD1
TGTGCCAGCCCACGGGACAGGGTAGGCGGTTTAAACACTGAAGCTTTCTTT
CASPRDRVGGLNTEAFF
>TRBJ2-1|TRBV21-1|NA|NA
TGTGCCAGCAGCAGAGCGGGGGGGCCTAACAATGAGCAGTTCTTC
CASSRAGGPNNEQFF
>TRBJ2-1|TRBV4-2|once|TRBD2
TGTGCCAGCACTGCTACTACGGGGGGGTCCTACAATGAGCAGTTCTTC
CASTATTGGSYNEQFF
>TRBJ2-7|TRBV7-2|NA|TRBD1
TGTGCCAGCAGCTTCCGGACAGGGACCGGCGAGCAGTACTTC
CASSFRTGTGEQYF
>TRBJ1-1|TRBV6-5|NA|NA
TGTGCCAGCAGTTACTCGGTCGAGGTGGAGAACACTGAAGCTTTCTTT
CASSYSVEVENTEAFF
>TRBJ1-1|TRBV7-9|NA|NA
TGTGCCAGCAACCCTACAGGGAAGGGGGATGAAGCTTTCTTT
CASNPTGKGDEAFF
>TRBJ2-2|TRBV18|NA|NA
TGTGCCAGCTCACTGAACATTCCAAACACCGGGGAGCTGTTTTTT
CASSLNIPNTGELFF
>TRBJ1-2|TRBV6-5|few|NA
TGTGCCAGCAGTTACAGACACTTCTATGGCTACACCTTC
CASSYRHFYGYTF
>TRBJ1-2|TRBV5-1|NA|TRBD1
TGCGCCAGCAGCCCACCACAGGGGGCGAATGGCTACACCTTC
CASSPPQGANGYTF
>TRBJ1-6|TRBV6-5|NA|NA
TGTGCCAGCAGTTACGAAGCGCGGGGTAATTCACCCCTCCACTTT
CASSYEARGNSPLHF
>TRBJ1-5|TRBV7-2|NA|NA
TGTGCCAGCAGCTTATGGGGGGATCAGCCCCAGCATTTT
CASSLWGDQPQHF
>TRBJ1-2|TRBV7-9|NA|NA
TGTGCCAGCAGCTCTTCCGGTATTGGCTATGGCTACACCTTC
CASSSSGIGYGYTF
>TRBJ2-3|TRBV3-1/TRBV3-2|NA|TRBD2
TGTGCCAGCAGACAGCGGGGGGCGATCACAGATACGCAGTATTTT
CASRQRGAITDTQYF
>TRBJ1-3|TRBV6-5|once|NA
TGTGCCAGTTTACAGATTGGAAACACCATATATTTT
CASLQIGNTIYF
>TRBJ1-6|TRBV5-4|NA|NA
TGTGCCAGCAGCTCTGTAGCCAGCTCCTATAATTCACCCCTCCACTTT
CASSSVASSYNSPLHF
>TRBJ2-3|TRBV3-1/TRBV3-2|few|NA
TGTGCCAGCAGCCAAGATCTCGGGGTCCCCCACACAGATACGCAGTATTTT
CASSQDLGVPHTDTQYF
>TRBJ1-1|TRBV5-1|NA|TRBD1
TGCGCCAGCAGCTTGGTCCCCGGGACAGGGAGGTCTAGCACTGAAGCTTTCTTT
CASSLVPGTGRSSTEAFF
>TRBJ1-2|TRBV13|NA|NA
TGTGCCAGCAGCTCAGCCTACAGAGACTATGGCTACACCTTC
CASSSAYRDYGYTF
>TRBJ2-7|TRBV2|NA|TRBD1
TGTGCCACGAGGGACAGCTCCTACGAGCAGTACTTC
CATRDSSYEQYF
>TRBJ2-7|TRBV28|NA|NA
TGTGCCAGCAGTTTAGGTAGTCTCTCCGAGCAGTACTTC
CASSLGSLSEQYF
>TRBJ1-1|TRBV20-1|NA|NA
TGCAGTGCTAGTAAAGGGGGCACTGAAGCTTTCTTT
CSASKGGTEAFF
>TRBJ1-3|TRBV19|NA|NA
TGTGCCAGTAGTATAGACAGGGACTCTGGAAACACCATATATTTT
CASSIDRDSGNTIYF
>TRBJ2-4|TRBV7-8|NA|NA
TGTGCCAGCAGCCCAACTAGAACCTTAGCCAAAAACATTCAGTACTTC
CASSPTRTLAKNIQYF
>TRBJ1-2|TRBV9|NA|NA
TGTGCCAGCAGCGTAGGCCCTGAGAACTATGGCTACACCTTC
CASSVGPENYGYTF
>TRBJ2-7|TRBV16|NA|TRBD2
TGTGCCAGCAGCCAATGGAGCGGGGGGAGCTACGAGCAGTACTTC
CASSQWSGGSYEQYF
>TRBJ2-3|TRBV5-5|once|NA
TGTGCCAGCAAGAGCGACGTGAGCACAGATACGCAGTATTTT
CASKSDVSTDTQYF
>TRBJ1-2|TRBV24-1|NA|TRBD1
TGTGCCACCAGTGACGGGACAGCGAGGCCCTATGGCTACACCTTC
CATSDGTARPYGYTF
>TRBJ1-4|TRBV2|NA|NA
TGTGCCAGCAAGCGGGCTAATGAAAAACTGTTTTTT
CASKRANEKLFF
>TRBJ1-2|TRBV30|NA|TRBD1
TGTGCCTGGAGTAAAACAGGGGGCTATGGCTACACCTTC
CAWSKTGGYGYTF
>TRBJ1-5|TRBV27|NA|TRBD1
TGTGCCAGCAGTCCACAGGGGCCCGGCCCAACTCAGCCCCAGCATTTT
CASSPQGPGPTQPQHF
>TRBJ1-1|TRBV28|few|NA
TGTGCCAGCAGTTTAATGGGCAGCAATGAAGCTTTCTTT
CASSLMGSNEAFF
>TRBJ1-1|TRBV30|NA|NA
TGTGCCTGGATGGGAGCGGTCGGAGCTTTCTTT
CAWMGAVGAFF
>TRBJ2-1|TRBV6-5|NA|TRBD1
TGTGCCACCATCCGACAGGGCAGCTCCTACAATGAGCAGTTCTTC
CATIRQGSSYNEQFF
>TRBJ1-2|TRBV29-1|NA|NA
TGCAGCGTTTTAGGGCTCCCCTCGGGGACTGCTGGCTACACCTTC
CSVLGLPSGTAGYTF
>TRBJ1-1|TRBV13|NA|NA
TGTGCCAGCAGCTTAGGGGGGAGGTTAAAGACTGAAGCTTTCTTT
CASSLGGRLKTEAFF
>TRBJ2-7|TRBV11-3|NA|TRBD1
TGTGCCAGCAGCCCCGACAGGGGGGGCTACGAGCAGTACTTC
CASSPDRGGYEQYF
>TRBJ1-1|TRBV6-5|NA|NA
TGTGCCAGCCGACAGGTACCGCAAAACACTGAAGCTTTCTTT
CASRQVPQNTEAFF